The next 18 T cell receptor beta chains were all read from a single sample in a study of shared clonotypes between healthy human individuals. The assay was immunoSEQ multiplex PCR, and TCRdb's table has in-frame clones only and misses some. Here the sample spans about 1 million clones, 70% to 80% being singletons. The sample comprised memory CD4+ T cells from PBMCs. As to subset: CD45RA-negative fraction. Receptors were obtained from a young man in good health. Some clones in this sample may be carry-over from other donors' samples.

The genes are TRBV19 and TRBJ2-7, with TRBD1 identical over 7 bases. Unmatched junction bases numbered 7, after V lost 7 bases and J lost 1 base. The CDR3 has 14 amino acids. Germline V gives CDR1 LNHDA, CDR2 SQIVND (reference sequence). The CDR3 region has the DNA TGTGCCAGTACCCCCAGGGACAGTTCCTACGAGCAGTACTTC. It is translated as CASTPRDSSYEQYF.

About this clone: The germline gene is not matched at one end of the junction; a read error may be the cause. The rearrangement joins TRBV5-4 to TRBJ1-4; tentative D call: TRBD1 (5 bases). Germline CDR1 SGHNT, CDR2 YYREEE (reference sequence). CDR3 size: 15 residues. CDR3 loop: CASSAGTSDNGKLFF. DNA of the CDR3: TGTGCCAGCAGCGCCGGGACCTCCGACAATGGAAAACTGTTTTTT.

This rearrangement joins TRBV7-6 to TRBJ2-3, with TRBD1 as a possible D gene (5 bases). CDR1 SGHVS and CDR2 FNYEAQ come from the germline V gene. This CDR3 has 16 amino acids. Trimming took 2 bases from V and 4 from J, leaving 16 bases between them. CDR3 loop: CASSLSQGMIPDTQYF. The DNA for the CDR3 is TGTGCCAGCAGCTTAAGTCAGGGCATGATCCCAGATACGCAGTATTTT.

Regarding this clone: A junction boundary mismatches the germline segment, possibly from a read error. The chain is built from TRBV18 and TRBJ2-3; D ambiguous. CDR1 is KGHSH, CDR2 LQKENI, per germline. There are 13 residues in the CDR3. The CDR3 region is CASSPHLTDTQYF. The CDR3 DNA reads as TGTGCCAGCTCCCCACACCTCACAGATACGCAGTATTTT.

This clone was seen just once. V is TRBV2 and J is TRBJ2-7; unclear D gene. The CDR3 contains 13 residues. Germline-derived CDR1 and CDR2 are SNHLY and FYNNEI. V gave up 6 bases and J gave up 2 bases, with 11 bases separating them. The CDR3 loop is CASSLRTTYEQYF. The CDR3 DNA reads TGTGCCAGCAGCCTCCGCACCACCTACGAGCAGTACTTC.

The chain employs TRBV7-3 and TRBJ2-7; 8 bases match TRBD1. Germline-derived CDR1 and CDR2 are SGHTA and FQGTGA. The junction had 5 bases not matched to a gene; V was cut back by 4 bases and J by 0 bases. The CDR3 is 15 residues long. The CDR3 DNA reads TGTGCCAGCAGCTATGACAGGGGAAGCTCCTACGAGCAGTACTTC. It yields the protein CASSYDRGSSYEQYF.

This clone turned up a few times. The V call is TRBV5-1, the J call TRBJ1-5, with D unclear. The germline V gene encodes CDR1 SGHRS and CDR2 YFSETQ. Trimming took 7 bases from V and 7 from J, leaving 12 bases between them. The CDR3 covers 12 residues. The CDR3 sequence: CASYEPGQPQHF. CDR3 coding DNA: TGCGCCAGCTACGAACCGGGGCAGCCCCAGCATTTT.

The chain is built from TRBV11-1 and TRBJ2-5; D gene ambiguous. Germline-derived CDR1 and CDR2 are SGHAT and FQDESV (reference sequence). The CDR3 is 15 amino acids. V was trimmed by 1 base and J by 2 bases, leaving 11 bases between them. The CDR3 nucleotides read TGTGCCAGCAGCTTAGGGTCTAGGGAACAAGAGACCCAGTACTTC. Its protein is CASSLGSREQETQYF.

The gene calls are TRBV5-1 and TRBJ2-1; 7 nucleotides align to TRBD1. The CDR3 is 15 residues long. From germline, CDR1 is SGHRS and CDR2 YFSETQ. With 5 bases clipped from V and 0 bases from J, the junction kept 5 bases outside the gene matches. The CDR3 region is CASSYGDSSYNEQFF. The DNA for the CDR3 is TGCGCCAGCAGTTATGGGGACAGCTCCTACAATGAGCAGTTCTTC.

The rearrangement uses TRBV6-5 and TRBJ2-7; D call uncertain. In germline, CDR1 is MNHEY, CDR2 SVGAGI. V lost 8 bases to trimming and J lost 4 bases, with 15 bases between them. This CDR3 has 13 amino acids. The CDR3: CASYSRYPYEQYF. In nucleotides, the CDR3 is TGTGCCAGCTATAGTCGATACCCTTACGAGCAGTACTTC.

This clone was counted a single time. J is TRBJ2-1 and V is TRBV7-2; 8 bases are shared with TRBD2. This CDR3 region has 13 residues. J gave up 12 bases and V 8 bases, and 12 bases lay outside the gene matches. Germline V CDR1 and CDR2: SGHTA, FQGNSA. CDR3 region: CASGQTGGAGQFF. CDR3 nucleotide sequence: TGTGCCAGCGGCCAAACGGGGGGGGCTGGGCAGTTCTTC.

The CDR3: CASSETWGANSGNTIYF. The CDR3 DNA is TGTGCCAGCAGTGAAACGTGGGGGGCCAACTCTGGAAACACCATATATTTT. The chain recombines TRBV6-1 with TRBJ1-3, with a weak D call TRBD1 (6 bases). This CDR3 is built from 17 residues. Trimming took off 2 bases at V and 0 bases at J, with 14 bases between the two ends. Per the germline V gene, CDR1 is MNHNS and CDR2 is SASEGT.

The DNA for the CDR3 is TGCGCCAGCAGAGGGAGGACTAGCCGAAACGAGCAGTACTTC. This encodes CASRGRTSRNEQYF. The chain has TRBV10-1 and TRBJ2-7; TRBD2 agrees at 8 bases. The CDR3 length is 14 residues. Germline V gives CDR1 WNHNN, CDR2 SYGVQD (reference sequence). Trimming took 6 bases from V and 5 from J; bases not matched to a gene: 9.

The table lists this clone with a few counts. This chain connects TRBV10-3 to TRBJ1-2, with TRBD1 matching over 7 bases. V lost 6 bases to trimming and J lost 4 bases; unmatched junction nucleotides: 8. CDR3 length: 14 amino acids. CDR1 ENHRY and CDR2 SYGVKD come from the germline V gene. The CDR3 DNA reads TGTGCCATCAGCCCCGACAGGGAAGGCTATGGCTACACCTTC. Amino acids: CAISPDREGYGYTF.

J is TRBJ2-1 and V is TRBV5-4, with D possibly matching TRBD1 (6 bases). This CDR3 has 13 residues. Trimming shortened V by 4 bases and J by 7 bases, and 12 bases separated the two germline ends. CDR1 SGHNT and CDR2 YYREEE come from the germline V gene (reference sequence). The CDR3 region has the DNA TGTGCCAGCAGCCGGGACAACAGGAATGAGCAGTTCTTC. This gives the protein CASSRDNRNEQFF.

The chain links TRBV6-5 to TRBJ1-5; D uncertain. Germline CDR1 reads MNHEY; CDR2 reads SVGAGI. The CDR3 has 13 residues. V lost 2 bases and J lost 5, with 7 bases in between. CDR3 nucleotides: TGTGCCAGCAGTTACACATACGATCAGCCCCAGCATTTT. This translates into CASSYTYDQPQHF.

The chain combines TRBV10-3 with TRBJ1-1; D unclear. Per germline, CDR1 ENHRY and CDR2 SYGVKD. Trimming cost V 4 bases and J 0 bases, with 6 bases left between them. The length of the CDR3 is 13 residues. The DNA for the CDR3 is TGTGCCATCAGTGGCCGGTTGAACACTGAAGCTTTCTTT. Protein sequence: CAISGRLNTEAFF.

This sequence joins TRBV30 and TRBJ2-3; TRBD2 matches 12 bases. Germline lookup yields CDR1 GTSNPN and CDR2 SVGIG (reference sequence). The CDR3 has 15 amino acids. With 0 bases clipped from V and 5 bases from J, the junction kept 3 bases outside the gene matches. CDR3 DNA: TGTGCCTGGAGTGTACGGGGACTAGCGGGAGATACGCAGTATTTT. Translated, it gives CAWSVRGLAGDTQYF.